The rows below give T cell receptor beta chains drawn from one sample of a study of cytomegalovirus exposure and HLA in healthy donors. TCRdb's table, derived via immunoSEQ multiplex PCR, lists solely in-frame clones and lacks some. The table includes 130,000 or so clones, 70% to 80% detected once. Specimen: PBMCs. The receptors stem from a female donor in good health and CMV-seronegative. The conserved cysteine and the conserved F or W are not part of the CDR3 here. Each record gives: V gene, clone size, J gene, CDR3 protein. The size entry is marked missing in some rows and otherwise reads once, few, many or a size class.

TRBV7-8	-	TRBJ1-4	ASSFSGIEKLF
TRBV29-1	-	TRBJ2-1	SVEDTPAGNEQF
TRBV5-6	-	TRBJ1-1	ASSLAGGPDTEAF
TRBV19	-	TRBJ2-1	ASRLGGTGGGQLNEQF
TRBV15	-	TRBJ1-2	ATSRDFGRGSYGYT
TRBV7-8	-	TRBJ2-2	ASSLGGAQNTGELF
TRBV11-2	few	TRBJ2-7	ASSPSGTRTYEQY
TRBV18	-	TRBJ1-1	ASSLDRVGFTEAF
TRBV10-1	-	TRBJ2-7	ASSESFLRDEQY
TRBV4-1	few	TRBJ1-1	ASSLHGQGGMGTEAF